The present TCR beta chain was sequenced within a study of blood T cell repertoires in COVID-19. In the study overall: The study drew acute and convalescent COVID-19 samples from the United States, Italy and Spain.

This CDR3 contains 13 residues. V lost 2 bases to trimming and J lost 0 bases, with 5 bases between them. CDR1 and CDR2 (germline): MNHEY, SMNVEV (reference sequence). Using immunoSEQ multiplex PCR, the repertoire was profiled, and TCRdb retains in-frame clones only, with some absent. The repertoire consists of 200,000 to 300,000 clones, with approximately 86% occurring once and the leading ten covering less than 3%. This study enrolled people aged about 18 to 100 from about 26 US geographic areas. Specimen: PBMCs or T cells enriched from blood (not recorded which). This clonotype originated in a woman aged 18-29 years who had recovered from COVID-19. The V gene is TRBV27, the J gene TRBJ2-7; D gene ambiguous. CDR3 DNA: TGTGCCAGCAGTTTAGAGAGCTCCTACGAGCAGTACTTC. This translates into CASSLESSYEQYF.